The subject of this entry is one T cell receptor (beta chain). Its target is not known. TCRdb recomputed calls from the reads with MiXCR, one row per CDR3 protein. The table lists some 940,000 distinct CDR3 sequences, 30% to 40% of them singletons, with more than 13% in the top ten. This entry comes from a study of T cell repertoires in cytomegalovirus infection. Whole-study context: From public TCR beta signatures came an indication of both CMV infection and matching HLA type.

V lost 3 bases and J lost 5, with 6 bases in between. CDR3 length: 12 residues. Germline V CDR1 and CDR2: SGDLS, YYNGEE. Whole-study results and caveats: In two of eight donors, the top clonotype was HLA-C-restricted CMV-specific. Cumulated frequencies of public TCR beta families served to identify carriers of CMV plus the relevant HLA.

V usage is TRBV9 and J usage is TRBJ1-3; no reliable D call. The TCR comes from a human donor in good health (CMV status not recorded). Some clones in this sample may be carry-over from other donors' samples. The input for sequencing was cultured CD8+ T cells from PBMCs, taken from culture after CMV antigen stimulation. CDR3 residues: CASSASRNTIYF. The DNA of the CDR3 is TGTGCCAGCAGCGCCTCACGAAACACCATATATTTT.